This TCR beta chain was captured by sequencing in a study of T cell responses to AZD1222 COVID-19 vaccine. There are 10 residues in the CDR3. In germline, CDR1 is SNHLY, CDR2 FYNNEI. V dropped 8 bases and J dropped 6 bases, with 5 bases sitting between them. Sequencing used immunoSEQ multiplex PCR; TCRdb keeps in-frame clones, though not all of them. The sample holds approximately 60,000 clones, around 75% seen once. About this clone itself: Its matching antigen is unknown.

The study's findings and limits: Targets within unmutated variant regions were reportedly found for nearly half of spike-specific TCRs. CD4 TCRs linked to vaccination spanned spike, dominating at 160-218 and 743-854. White British donors predominated, females outnumbered males, and clonal diversity was possibly underestimated. Vaccination with two AZD1222 doses was followed by a rise in Spike-specific TCR breadth and depth.

The chain joins TRBV2 to TRBJ2-1; D gene ambiguous. Sequencing used peripheral blood, obtained on day 0 of AZD1222 vaccination. This clonotype was obtained from an adult in good health. The CDR3 here is CASGINEQFF. The CDR3 DNA sequence: TGTGCCAGCGGGATCAATGAGCAGTTCTTC.